These 28 T cell receptor beta chains were sequenced from one sample in a study of regulatory T cells in long-lasting Graves disease. Time point indicated: persistent/refractory GD, antithyroid drugs over 5 years with positive TRAb. PBMC-derived RNA was used for the TCR library. Libraries of TCR beta came from iRepertoire HTBI primers plus Arm-PCR of CDR3 regions. A single record per CDR3 protein comes from TCRdb applying MiXCR to the multiplex PCR reads. The sample lists roughly 400,000 distinct CDR3 sequences; over 20% were seen once. Sample: peripheral blood mononuclear cells (PBMCs), taken when the disease was refractory, from a patient treated with antithyroid drugs. These receptors originate from a female donor with Graves disease.

Of note for this clonotype: Just one base apart from a much larger clone, this may be a read error. The chain combines TRBV28 with TRBJ2-7, with TRBD2 as a possible D gene (5 bases). CDR1 MDHEN and CDR2 SYDVKM come from the germline V gene. The CDR3 is made up of 14 amino acids. CDR3 nucleotides: TGTGTCAGCGGTAGTTACGGGCTAACCTACGAGCAGTACTTC. Its protein product is CVSGSYGLTYEQYF.

The sample holds many counts of this clonotype. The chain couples TRBV2 to TRBJ2-2, with no clear D. Trimming took off 4 bases at V and 3 bases at J, with 9 bases between the two ends. In germline, CDR1 is SNHLY, CDR2 FYNNEI. This CDR3 has 14 residues. In DNA form, the CDR3 reads TGTGCCAGCAGTGGACTGAGAGACACCGGGGAGCTGTTTTTT. Protein product: CASSGLRDTGELFF. The full variable domain, completed using reference TRBV2 and TRBJ2-2, is EPEVTQTPSHQVTQMGQEVILRCVPISNHLYFYWYRQILGQKVEFLVSFYNNEISEKSEIFDDQFSVERPDGSNFTLKIRSTKLEDSAMYFCASSGLRDTGELFFGEGSRLTVL.

V gene TRBV5-1 combines with J gene TRBJ2-5; TRBD2 matches 12 bases. Trimming at V came to 0 bases and at J to 0 bases, leaving 9 bases not matched to a gene. This CDR3 comprises 19 residues. From germline, CDR1 is SGHRS and CDR2 YFSETQ. The CDR3 protein is CASSLATSGGAKYQETQYF. In DNA form, the CDR3 reads TGCGCCAGCAGCTTGGCGACTAGCGGGGGAGCAAAGTACCAAGAGACCCAGTACTTC.

This clonotype was seen repeatedly, ten times or more. The rearrangement joins TRBV9 to TRBJ1-2; D possibly corresponds to TRBD1 (6 bases). The CDR3 has 14 amino acids. Germline V CDR1 and CDR2: SGDLS, YYNGEE. Between the trimmed V and J ends, which lost 4 bases and 3 bases, there was a span of 13 bases. The DNA of the CDR3 is TGTGCCAGCAGCTCCCAGACAGGAGACTATGGCTACACCTTC. Amino acids: CASSSQTGDYGYTF.

This clonotype was detected many times. V usage is TRBV7-3 and J usage is TRBJ2-6, with D perhaps matching TRBD1 (6 bases). The length of the CDR3 is 16 residues. CDR1 and CDR2 from the germline V gene are SGHTA and FQGTGA. V lost 0 bases and J 0 bases, leaving 6 bases between the germline ends. CDR3 protein: CASSLTGGSGANVLTF. In DNA, the CDR3 is TGTGCCAGCAGCTTAACAGGGGGCTCTGGGGCCAACGTCCTGACTTTC. Variable domain in full (rest from reference TRBV7-3 and TRBJ2-6): GAGVSQTPSNKVTEKGKYVELRCDPISGHTALYWYRQSLGQGPEFLIYFQGTGAADDSGLPNDRFFAVRPEGSVSTLKIQRTERGDSAVYLCASSLTGGSGANVLTFGAGSRLTVL.

V usage is TRBV28 and J usage is TRBJ1-1, with 7 bases identical to TRBD1. Germline trimming cut 4 bases from V and 2 bases from J; bases unmatched to any gene: 4. Looked up from germline, CDR1 is MDHEN and CDR2 is SYDVKM. The CDR3 runs to 14 residues. DNA of the CDR3: TGTGCCAGCAGTTCGACAGGGAAAAACACTGAAGCTTTCTTT. This codes for CASSSTGKNTEAFF.

V is TRBV28 and J is TRBJ2-1; 7 nucleotides align to TRBD2. Germline CDR1 MDHEN, CDR2 SYDVKM. CDR3 size: 16 residues. The trim removed 2 bases at V and 5 bases at J, leaving 9 bases unmatched. The CDR3 here is CASSLRGGSPHNEQFF. The CDR3 nucleotides are TGTGCCAGCAGTTTAAGAGGCGGGAGTCCACACAATGAGCAGTTCTTC. Together with reference TRBV28 and TRBJ2-1, the CDR3 gives the full variable domain: DVKVTQSSRYLVKRTGEKVFLECVQDMDHENMFWYRQDPGLGLRLIYFSYDVKMKEKGDIPEGYSVSREKKERFSLILESASTNQTSMYLCASSLRGGSPHNEQFFGPGTRLTVL.

This clonotype was seen only a few times. J is TRBJ2-7 and V is TRBV7-2; tentative D call: TRBD2 (6 bases). Germline V gene sequence: CDR1 SGHTA, CDR2 FQGNSA. Between the trimmed V and J ends, which lost 5 bases and 2 bases, there was a span of 19 bases. The CDR3 covers 16 residues. The DNA of the CDR3 is TGTGCCAGCAGCCCCTCTGCGGGGAAGGGGACCTACGAGCAGTACTTC. Encoded protein: CASSPSAGKGTYEQYF.

This clonotype was picked up many times. The chain joins TRBV2 to TRBJ2-7, with unresolved D. The germline V and J ends were trimmed by 4 bases and 1 base, with 5 bases remaining between them. The germline V gene encodes CDR1 SNHLY and CDR2 FYNNEI. There are 12 residues in the CDR3. This chain's CDR3 is CASSGRSYEQYF. CDR3 nucleotide sequence: TGTGCCAGCAGTGGTAGATCCTACGAGCAGTACTTC.

The sample holds many counts of this clonotype. The CDR3 sequence: CASSEDSGRPLSYEQYF. Here the CDR3 DNA reads TGTGCCAGCAGTGAAGATAGCGGGAGGCCCCTCTCCTACGAGCAGTACTTC. V usage is TRBV2 and J usage is TRBJ2-7; 10 bases line up with TRBD2. The CDR3 runs 17 residues. Germline V gives CDR1 SNHLY, CDR2 FYNNEI. The V and J ends lost 1 base and 0 bases, in that order; junction bases with no gene match: 6.

A few counts support this clonotype. V gene TRBV6-5 combines with J gene TRBJ2-2, with a tentative D call TRBD2 (6 bases). The CDR3 spans 16 residues. Per germline, CDR1 MNHEY and CDR2 SVGAGI. V was clipped by 4 bases and J by 3 bases, with 15 bases between them. CDR3 DNA: TGTGCCAGCAGTTCTTTGGGGGGAGGATACACCGGGGAGCTGTTTTTT. As protein: CASSSLGGGYTGELFF.

The V gene is TRBV7-8, the J gene TRBJ2-3; D possibly matches TRBD1 or TRBD2 (5 bases each). The CDR3 is 16 amino acids. CDR1 SGHVS and CDR2 FQNEAQ come from the germline V gene. Trimming left V 0 bases short and J 4 bases short, with 14 bases between. The CDR3 nucleotides are TGTGCCAGCAGCTTAGCGGGGACGGCCAGCCCAGATACGCAGTATTTT. It encodes CASSLAGTASPDTQYF.

In its sample, this clonotype was seen many times. The V gene is TRBV2, the J gene TRBJ2-5; tentatively, D is TRBD2 (6 bases). Germline V gene sequence: CDR1 SNHLY, CDR2 FYNNEI. The CDR3 totals 14 residues. Trimming cost V 4 bases and J 4 bases, with 13 bases left between them. The CDR3 protein is CASSGRAMRETQYF. The CDR3 nucleotides are TGTGCCAGCAGTGGGAGGGCCATGCGAGAGACCCAGTACTTC.

This clonotype was observed a few times. The chain carries TRBV20-1 and TRBJ2-7; TRBD2 aligns across 14 bases. The CDR3 is 17 amino acids. Germline trimming cut 0 bases from V and 2 bases from J; bases unmatched to any gene: 6. Germline CDR1 reads DFQATT; CDR2 reads SNEGSKA (reference sequence). CDR3: CSARDRGLAGGPYEQYF. The DNA for the CDR3 is TGCAGTGCTAGAGATAGAGGACTAGCGGGAGGACCCTACGAGCAGTACTTC.

The table lists this clonotype with many counts. V and J are TRBV28 and TRBJ1-6, with D possibly TRBD1 on 6 matching bases. Germline assignment: CDR1 MDHEN and CDR2 SYDVKM. V was pared by 5 bases and J by 10 bases, with 18 bases between. The CDR3 is 15 amino acids. CDR3 bases: TGTGCCAGCAGTCGACCCCCAGGGGCTGGGTCACCCCTCCACTTT. Translated: CASSRPPGAGSPLHF.

This clonotype appeared many times. This chain uses TRBV20-1 with TRBJ1-6; TRBD1 is a possible D gene (5 bases). Germline V gene sequence: CDR1 DFQATT, CDR2 SNEGSKA (reference sequence). V lost 6 bases, J lost 9 bases, and 21 bases lay in between. This CDR3 has 15 amino acids. The CDR3 loop is CSAQRYQGDPSPLHF. The CDR3 nucleotides are TGCAGTGCCCAAAGGTACCAGGGCGATCCTTCACCCCTCCACTTT.

This clonotype was found many times. V gene TRBV20-1 combines with J gene TRBJ1-4; a possible D gene is TRBD1 (6 bases). Trimming took off 5 bases at V and 1 base at J, with 8 bases between the two ends. In germline, CDR1 is DFQATT, CDR2 SNEGSKA (reference sequence). The CDR3 contains 13 residues. CDR3 amino acids: CSAWTETNEKLFF. The CDR3 DNA is TGCAGTGCTTGGACAGAAACTAATGAAAAACTGTTTTTT.

The chain is built from TRBV14 and TRBJ2-5, with TRBD2 matching over 9 bases. Germline V gene data show CDR1 as SGHDN and CDR2 as FVKESK. The CDR3 is made up of 17 amino acids. The V and J ends lost 4 bases and 5 bases, in that order; junction bases with no gene match: 14. CDR3 in amino acids: CASSLGVAGDLRETQYF. The DNA for the CDR3 is TGTGCCAGCAGCCTTGGGGTAGCGGGAGACCTACGGGAGACCCAGTACTTC. Looking up the rest from reference TRBV14 and TRBJ2-5 gives the full variable domain: EAGVTQFPSHSVIEKGQTVTLRCDPISGHDNLYWYRRVMGKEIKFLLHFVKESKQDESGMPNNRFLAERTGGTYSTLKVQPAELEDSGVYFCASSLGVAGDLRETQYFGPGTRLLVL.

In this sample, this clonotype turned up many times. The V gene is TRBV2, the J gene TRBJ2-2; tentatively, D is TRBD1 (5 bases). Germline CDR1 SNHLY, CDR2 FYNNEI. The CDR3 runs 16 residues. Trimming took off 4 bases at V and 3 bases at J, with 15 bases between the two ends. The CDR3, as DNA: TGTGCCAGCAGTGGGGGCCTCCCGGTGGACACCGGGGAGCTGTTTTTT. Protein: CASSGGLPVDTGELFF.

Notes on this clonotype: The junction departs from the called germline gene at one end, perhaps through a read error. The chain links TRBV6-1 to TRBJ1-2; D is unresolved. The CDR3 length is 13 residues. Germline lookup yields CDR1 MNHNS and CDR2 SASEGT. The CDR3 nucleotides read TGTGCCAGCAGTCCAGATCCTAACTGTGGCTACACCTTC. This encodes CASSPDPNCGYTF.

This clonotype was recorded a few times. The chain has TRBV24-1 and TRBJ1-2; 7 nucleotides agree with TRBD1. This CDR3 contains 15 residues. V was clipped by 2 bases and J by 8 bases; unmatched bases: 10. Looked up from germline, CDR1 is KGHDR and CDR2 is SFDVKD. The CDR3 is CATSDSGTAVAGYTF. CDR3 bases: TGTGCCACCAGTGATTCCGGGACAGCTGTGGCGGGCTACACCTTC.

The chain uses TRBV29-1 and TRBJ2-5, with D perhaps matching TRBD2 (5 bases). Germline V gives CDR1 SQVTM, CDR2 ANQGSEA. V lost 5 bases and J 3 bases, leaving 10 bases between the germline ends. The CDR3 sequence is 12 residues long. DNA for the CDR3: TGCAGCGTTCACAGCGGAGAAGAGACCCAGTACTTC. It encodes CSVHSGEETQYF.

This chain links TRBV19 with TRBJ1-2; TRBD1 might be the D (6 bases). Trimming pared 5 bases from V and 6 bases from J, leaving 13 bases between. Germline CDR1 and CDR2: LNHDA and SQIVND (reference sequence). This CDR3 has 13 residues. CDR3 in amino acids: CASSSTGLDGYTF. CDR3 nucleotide sequence: TGTGCCAGTAGTTCGACAGGTTTAGATGGCTACACCTTC.

The chain has TRBV6-9 and TRBJ2-7; tentative D call: TRBD1 (5 bases). The germline CDR1 and CDR2 sequences are MNHGY and SVAAGI. The ends were cut back, 3 bases at V and 6 bases at J, with 18 bases in the middle. The CDR3 totals 15 residues. The CDR3 nucleotides read TGTGCCAGCAGTTACTCAGGAACAGGTCCTTCCGAGCAGTACTTC. Its translation: CASSYSGTGPSEQYF.

This clonotype was seen at least ten times. This rearrangement joins TRBV2 to TRBJ2-5; D is uncertain. The CDR3 length is 13 residues. V lost 4 bases, J lost 3 bases, and 9 bases lay in between. Germline CDR1 reads SNHLY; CDR2 reads FYNNEI. CDR3 nucleotides: TGTGCCAGCAGTGTTGGCCGGGAAGAGACCCAGTACTTC. Its protein product is CASSVGREETQYF.

Of note for this clonotype: This may stem from a read error, because a much larger clone lies one nucleotide away. The rearrangement joins TRBV12-3 or TRBV12-4 to TRBJ2-3, with a weak D call TRBD2 (5 bases). This CDR3 is 15 amino acids long. Trimming removed 6 bases from V and 0 bases from J, with 13 bases in between. CDR3 in DNA: TGTGCCAGCAGCGACACTAGTGCTAGCACAGATACGCAGTATTTT. As protein: CASSDTSASTDTQYF.

Many counts were recorded for this clonotype. The chain is built from TRBV12-3 or TRBV12-4 and TRBJ1-6, with a tentative D call TRBD1 (6 bases). V was cut by 5 bases and J by 4 bases, with 12 bases left in between. The CDR3 sequence is 15 residues long. CDR3 region: CASSPEGGYNSPLHF. The DNA for the CDR3 is TGTGCCAGCAGTCCAGAGGGGGGATATAATTCACCCCTCCACTTT.

This chain joins TRBV12-3 or TRBV12-4 and TRBJ2-1; D uncertain. Trimming removed 5 bases from V and 4 bases from J, with 9 bases in between. The CDR3 is 13 residues long. As DNA, the CDR3 is TGTGCCAGCAGTCCAAAAAGTTACAATGAGCAGTTCTTC. This codes for CASSPKSYNEQFF.